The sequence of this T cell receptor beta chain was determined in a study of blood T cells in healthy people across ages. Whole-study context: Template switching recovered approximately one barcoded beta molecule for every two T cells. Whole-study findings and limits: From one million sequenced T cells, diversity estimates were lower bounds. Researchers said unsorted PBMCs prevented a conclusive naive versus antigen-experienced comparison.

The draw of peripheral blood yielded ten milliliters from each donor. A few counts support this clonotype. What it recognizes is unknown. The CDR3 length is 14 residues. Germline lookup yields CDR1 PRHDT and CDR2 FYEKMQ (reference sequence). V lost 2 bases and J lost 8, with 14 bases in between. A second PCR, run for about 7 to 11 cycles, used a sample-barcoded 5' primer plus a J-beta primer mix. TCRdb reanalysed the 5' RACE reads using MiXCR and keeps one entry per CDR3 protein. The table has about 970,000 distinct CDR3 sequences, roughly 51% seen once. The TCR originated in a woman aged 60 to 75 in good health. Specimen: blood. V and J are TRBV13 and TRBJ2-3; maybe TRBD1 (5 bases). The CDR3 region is CASSLRSRQGTQYF. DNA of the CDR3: TGTGCCAGCAGCTTAAGAAGCCGGCAGGGTACGCAGTATTTT.